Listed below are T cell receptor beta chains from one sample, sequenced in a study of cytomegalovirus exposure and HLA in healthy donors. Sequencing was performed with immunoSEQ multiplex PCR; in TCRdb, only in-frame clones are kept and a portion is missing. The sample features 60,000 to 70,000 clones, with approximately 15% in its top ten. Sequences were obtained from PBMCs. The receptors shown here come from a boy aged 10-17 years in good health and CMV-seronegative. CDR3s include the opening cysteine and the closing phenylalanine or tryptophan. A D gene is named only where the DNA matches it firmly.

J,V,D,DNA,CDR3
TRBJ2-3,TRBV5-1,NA,TGCGCCAGCAGCTTGGACAGGGAGGGGACTCTTTTT,CASSLDREGTLF
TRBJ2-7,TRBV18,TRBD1,TGTGCCAGCTCAGAGGGACAGGGGCTCAACGAGCAGTACTTC,CASSEGQGLNEQYF
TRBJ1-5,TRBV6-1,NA,TGTGCCAGCAGTGATGCAGGCCAGCCCCAGCATTTT,CASSDAGQPQHF
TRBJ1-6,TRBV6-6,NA,TGTGCCAGCAGTTTGACCAGGGAGGCCTATAATTCACCCCTCCACTTT,CASSLTREAYNSPLHF
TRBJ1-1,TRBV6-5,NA,TGTGCCAGCAGTCCGGAGCTTATGAACACTGAAGCTTTCTTT,CASSPELMNTEAFF
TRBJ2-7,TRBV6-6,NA,TGTGCCAGCAGTTTCGGGGACATTCCGACCTACGAGCAGTACTTC,CASSFGDIPTYEQYF
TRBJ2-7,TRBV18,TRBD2,TGTGCCAGCTCACCTGCGGGAGTTGCCTACGAGCAGTACTTC,CASSPAGVAYEQYF
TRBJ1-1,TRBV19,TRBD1,TGTGCCAGTAGCCCGACAGGGGCCGGCACTGAAGCTTTCTTT,CASSPTGAGTEAFF
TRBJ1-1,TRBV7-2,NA,TGTGCCAGCAGATTGATAGGGGGGGAGGCTTTCTTT,CASRLIGGEAFF
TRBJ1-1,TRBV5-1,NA,TGCGCCAGCAGCTTGGAAGCGAACACTGAAGCTTTCTTT,CASSLEANTEAFF
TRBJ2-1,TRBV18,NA,TGTGCCAGCTCCCAAGGGGTACAAGCTAGTGAGCAGTTCTTC,CASSQGVQASEQFF